This TCR beta chain was recovered during a study of PD-L1 blockade in urothelial cancer. Background on the study: Men with urothelial cancer arising in the bladder made up about nine tenths of the roughly 29 patients. Blood analyses occurred 3 weeks (second dose) and 6 weeks post treatment start.

The V and J ends lost 7 bases and 8 bases, in that order; junction bases with no gene match: 7. The CDR3 has 11 residues. The germline V gene encodes CDR1 SQVTM and CDR2 ANQGSEA. Time point of the sample: pretreatment peripheral blood. Pretreatment sampling and on-treatment sampling together yielded between 1 and 8 samples for each patient. Generated by immunoSEQ multiplex PCR, the TCRdb table keeps only in-frame clones and is missing some. The table lists approximately 48,000 clones, approximately 90% of them singletons. This receptor was obtained from an older woman with urothelial cancer. Sequencing was performed on PBMCs, taken around atezolizumab (anti-PD-L1) treatment. The chain has TRBV29-1 and TRBJ1-2; 7 bases are a match to TRBD1. In DNA form, the CDR3 reads TGCAGCGGCGGACAGGCTGGGGGCTACACCTTC. Amino acids: CSGGQAGGYTF.